This TCR beta chain derives from a study of blood T cell repertoires in COVID-19. Study information: Sample material is recorded as cDNA or gDNA derived from T cells, B-cell-depleted T cells, or PBMCs.

This CDR3 spans 16 amino acids. V lost 5 bases and J 0 bases, leaving 14 bases between the germline ends. Germline values: CDR1 LNHDA, CDR2 SQIVND (reference sequence). Assay used: immunoSEQ multiplex PCR; TCRdb lists only in-frame clones, some missing. The repertoire holds around 170,000 clones, with around 86% as singletons. The V call is TRBV19, the J call TRBJ2-1; D call uncertain. This receptor was obtained from a woman aged 40 to 49 with acute or convalescent COVID-19. What was sequenced was peripheral blood. The CDR3 loop reads CASSPNPTSSYNEQFF. The CDR3 DNA is TGTGCCAGTAGTCCGAACCCGACTTCCTCCTACAATGAGCAGTTCTTC. The whole variable domain, filled in from reference TRBV19 and TRBJ2-1, reads DGGITQSPKYLFRKEGQNVTLSCEQNLNHDAMYWYRQDPGQGLRLIYYSQIVNDFQKGDIAEGYSVSREKKESFPLTVTSAQKNPTAFYLCASSPNPTSSYNEQFFGPGTRLTVL.